A single T cell receptor beta chain is shown here with its context. As yet, its antigen is unknown. Trimming took 6 bases from V and 5 from J; bases not matched to a gene: 19. The CDR3 runs 17 residues. A single record per CDR3 protein comes from TCRdb applying MiXCR to the reads. The sample lists approximately 390,000 distinct CDR3 sequences, 34% seen once, with roughly 13% in the top ten. These data come from a study of T cell repertoires in cytomegalovirus infection. Study summary: Public TCR beta signatures marked donors with CMV infection and the matching HLA. General study findings and limits: Clonotype analysis showed dominance of the ex vivo response by HLA-C-restricted CMV-specific TCR beta clonotypes. Totalled public TCR beta family frequency picked out people who carried CMV plus the relevant HLA.

The material was cultured PBMCs, obtained from culture after CMV antigen stimulation. The V gene is TRBV12-3 or TRBV12-4, the J gene TRBJ2-7, with 7 bases that match TRBD2. This sequence originates from a human donor in good health (CMV status not recorded). Some clones in this sample may be carry-over from other donors' samples. The DNA for the CDR3 is TGTGCCAGCAGCAACGCCTTACGCGGGAGTAATGTGAACGAGCAGTACTTC. Protein product: CASSNALRGSNVNEQYF.